These 20 T cell receptor beta chains were all obtained from the same sample, sequenced in a study of cytomegalovirus exposure and HLA in healthy donors (dated by TCRdb to 2016 to 2017). Libraries came from the immunoSEQ multiplex PCR assay. In its TCRdb copy, this immuneACCESS table keeps in-frame sequences only and misses some clones. Where compared with another copy, unresolved V genes explain less than half of these, and the others have no known cause. Within this sample are fewer than 200,000 clones, with just under 90% of them counted one time only. Of the sample, about 1.5% falls within the top ten clones. Sequenced material: PBMCs. These receptor sequences come from a woman aged 25 to 45 in good health and CMV-seronegative.

V and J are TRBV7-6 and TRBJ2-3; 7 bases fit TRBD1. The CDR3 consists of 14 residues. The trim removed 1 base at V and 7 bases at J, leaving 5 bases unmatched. Looked up from germline, CDR1 is SGHVS and CDR2 is FNYEAQ. CDR3 nucleotide sequence: TGTGCCAGCAGCTTAGGGGACAGCGTAAATACGCAGTATTTT. It translates to CASSLGDSVNTQYF.

The rearrangement links TRBV7-6 to TRBJ2-7; tentatively, D is TRBD1 (6 bases). The CDR3 is made up of 15 amino acids. The V and J ends lost 3 bases and 0 bases respectively, with 12 bases between them. The germline CDR1 and CDR2 sequences are SGHVS and FNYEAQ. CDR3 DNA sequence: TGTGCCAGCAGCTTTAGGGACACATCCTCCTACGAGCAGTACTTC. This gives the protein CASSFRDTSSYEQYF.

The chain recombines TRBV11-2 with TRBJ1-1; 7 bases agree with TRBD1. Germline CDR1 is SGHAT and CDR2 is FQNNGV. This CDR3 contains 13 residues. Germline trimming cut 1 base from V and 6 bases from J; bases unmatched to any gene: 2. CDR3 sequence reads: CASSLGQGSEAFF. CDR3 nucleotides: TGTGCCAGCAGCTTAGGACAGGGCTCTGAAGCTTTCTTT.

The chain carries TRBV4-2 and TRBJ2-1, with 11 bases fitting TRBD2. Trimming cost V 1 base and J 7 bases; bases outside gene matches: 9. CDR3 size: 17 residues. Germline CDR1 LGHNA, CDR2 YNFKEQ. The CDR3, as DNA: TGTGCCAGCAGCCAAGCGCGTTCTAGCGGGGGGCATAATGAGCAGTTCTTC. This gives the protein CASSQARSSGGHNEQFF.

This sequence joins TRBV15 and TRBJ2-1, with TRBD1 as a possible D gene (5 bases). The CDR3 is 15 amino acids. The V gene lost 2 bases and the J gene lost 2 bases, with 10 bases spanning the gap. Germline CDR1 reads LNHNV; CDR2 reads YYDKDF (reference sequence). CDR3 sequence: CATSRQDSPYNEQFF. For the CDR3, the DNA is TGTGCCACCAGCAGACAAGACAGCCCCTACAATGAGCAGTTCTTC.

This chain connects TRBV6-5 to TRBJ2-7; 8 bases are a match to TRBD1. Trimming removed 10 bases from V and 0 bases from J; junction bases left unmatched: 8. The CDR3 has 14 amino acids. Germline CDR1 reads MNHEY; CDR2 reads SVGAGI. The CDR3, as DNA: TGTGCCACCGGGAGACAGGGGCCCTCCTACGAGCAGTACTTC. Translation: CATGRQGPSYEQYF.

This clone was seen a handful of times. The rearrangement joins TRBV7-2 to TRBJ2-7; D perhaps matches TRBD2 (6 bases). The CDR3 sequence is 14 residues long. The V gene lost 6 bases and the J gene lost 0 bases, with 12 bases spanning the gap. Germline values: CDR1 SGHTA, CDR2 FQGNSA. This CDR3 is CASSPGLSSYEQYF. The CDR3 DNA reads TGTGCCAGCAGTCCGGGACTGAGCTCCTACGAGCAGTACTTC.

The rearrangement uses TRBV5-5 and TRBJ2-7, with TRBD2 matching over 7 bases. The V gene end was trimmed by 0 bases and the J gene end by 6 bases; junction bases not matched to a gene: 12. Germline CDR1 SGHKS, CDR2 YYEKEE (reference sequence). This CDR3 comprises 16 residues. The CDR3 protein is CASSLGPGLESREQYF. CDR3 DNA: TGTGCCAGCAGCTTGGGTCCCGGACTAGAAAGCCGCGAGCAGTACTTC.

The chain is built from TRBV5-1 and TRBJ1-6, with 9 bases matching TRBD1. Germline V gives CDR1 SGHRS, CDR2 YFSETQ. V lost 4 bases, J lost 9 bases, and 29 bases stayed unmatched. The CDR3 loop spans 22 amino acids. Here the CDR3 DNA reads TGCGCCAGCAGCGCAGATCGGGCAGGGACAGGGAGGTTTCCGTTTCAAGTTTCACCCCTCCACTTT. It codes for CASSADRAGTGRFPFQVSPLHF.

In its sample, this clone was seen a few times. V is TRBV10-1 and J is TRBJ1-2; D is perhaps TRBD1 (6 bases). Trimming shortened V by 4 bases and J by 5 bases, and 11 bases separated the two germline ends. Per the germline V gene, CDR1 is WNHNN and CDR2 is SYGVQD (reference sequence). The CDR3 runs 13 residues. CDR3 coding DNA: TGCGCCAGCAGTGTAGGACAGACTTATGGCTACACCTTC. It codes for CASSVGQTYGYTF.

V is TRBV30 and J is TRBJ1-2, with TRBD1 matching over 7 bases. The CDR3 is 17 residues long. Germline CDR1 and CDR2: GTSNPN and SVGIG (reference sequence). V was clipped by 0 bases and J by 0 bases; unmatched bases: 10. The chain's CDR3 is CAWSVDDGTGANYGYTF. In DNA, the CDR3 is TGTGCCTGGAGTGTTGATGACGGAACAGGGGCTAACTATGGCTACACCTTC.

CDR3 residues: CASSLEAGGRNEQFF. CDR3 bases: TGCGCCAGCAGCTTGGAAGCGGGGGGGCGCAATGAGCAGTTCTTC. V and J are TRBV5-1 and TRBJ2-1; 10 bases are shared with TRBD2. The CDR3 spans 15 residues. Germline assignment: CDR1 SGHRS and CDR2 YFSETQ. J gave up 6 bases and V 0 bases, and 3 bases lay outside the gene matches.

This chain uses TRBV7-9 with TRBJ2-7; D uncertain. The CDR3 loop spans 16 amino acids. V shed 2 bases and J shed 5 bases, with 19 bases lying between them. Per germline, CDR1 SEHNR and CDR2 FQNEAQ (reference sequence). The CDR3 nucleotides are TGTGCCAGCAGCTTATTCCTTGGGCCCTACGGCGACGAGCAGTACTTC. It is translated as CASSLFLGPYGDEQYF.

This chain links TRBV4-1 with TRBJ2-1; D perhaps matches TRBD2 (7 bases). The germline V gene has CDR1 MGHRA and CDR2 YSYEKL. Trimming left V 1 base short and J 8 bases short, with 12 bases between. The CDR3 sequence is 14 residues long. The CDR3 reads CASSQGGGGYEQFF. CDR3 DNA sequence: TGCGCCAGCAGCCAAGGTGGCGGGGGCTATGAGCAGTTCTTC.

The genes are TRBV19 and TRBJ2-7; 7 bases line up with TRBD1. Germline V gene data show CDR1 as LNHDA and CDR2 as SQIVND (reference sequence). This CDR3 has 14 residues. V was clipped by 9 bases and J by 4 bases; unmatched bases: 12. CDR3 sequence (DNA): TGTGCCAGCGCCGAGGGGGCGCAAGTTTACGAGCAGTACTTC. As protein: CASAEGAQVYEQYF.

The chain uses TRBV14 and TRBJ1-6; 7 bases are shared with TRBD1. Germline CDR1 reads SGHDN; CDR2 reads FVKESK. This CDR3 spans 15 amino acids. Losses at the gene ends were 2 bases for V and 8 bases for J; bases not matched to a gene: 6. CDR3 nucleotide sequence: TGTGCCAGCAGCCAACACCAGGGGGAGGATTCACCCCTCCACTTT. Translation gives CASSQHQGEDSPLHF.

The V call is TRBV18, the J call TRBJ1-2, with D possibly TRBD1 on 5 matching bases. The germline gives CDR1 KGHSH, CDR2 LQKENI. V was clipped by 3 bases and J by 10 bases, with 12 bases between them. CDR3 size: 12 residues. CDR3: CASSPQTGPYTF. For the CDR3, the DNA is TGTGCCAGCTCACCTCAAACAGGCCCCTACACCTTC. Variable domain in full (rest from reference TRBV18 and TRBJ1-2): NAGVMQNPRHLVRRRGQEARLRCSPMKGHSHVYWYRQLPEEGLKFMVYLQKENIIDESGMPKERFSAEFPKEGPSILRIQQVVRGDSAAYFCASSPQTGPYTFGSGTRLTVV.

The CDR3 region is CASSVGRTGGASTIHF. In DNA form, the CDR3 reads TGTGCCAGCAGCGTAGGCCGGACAGGGGGGGCCTCGACGATCCACTTT. The chain couples TRBV9 to TRBJ1-6; 10 positions agree with TRBD1. With V trimmed by 0 bases and J by 17 bases, 14 bases remained unmatched. The germline V gene encodes CDR1 SGDLS and CDR2 YYNGEE. CDR3 length: 16 residues. Drawing the rest from reference TRBV9 and TRBJ1-6, the complete variable domain is DSGVTQTPKHLITATGQRVTLRCSPRSGDLSVYWYQQSLDQGLQFLIQYYNGEERAKGNILERFSAQQFPDLHSELNLSSLELGDSALYFCASSVGRTGGASTIHFGNGTRLTVT.

This sequence joins TRBV5-1 and TRBJ2-3; TRBD2 agrees at 14 bases. The length of the CDR3 is 18 residues. The V and J ends lost 4 bases and 2 bases, in that order; junction bases with no gene match: 9. Germline V gene data show CDR1 as SGHRS and CDR2 as YFSETQ. The CDR3 loop is CASSPGTSGGTFTDTQYF. The CDR3 bases are TGCGCCAGCAGCCCAGGGACTAGCGGGGGAACATTCACAGATACGCAGTATTTT.

The J gene is TRBJ2-7, the V gene TRBV5-6; D is perhaps TRBD1 (6 bases). Germline values: CDR1 SGHDT, CDR2 YYEEEE. Deletions cut 3 bases from V and 5 bases from J, with 21 bases between. CDR3 size: 16 residues. The CDR3 region is CASSSETLDSLDEQYF. CDR3 sequence (DNA): TGTGCCAGCAGCTCGGAGACCCTGGACAGCTTAGACGAGCAGTACTTC.